This T cell receptor (beta chain) was recorded in a study of T cell responses to AZD1222 COVID-19 vaccine. Findings and limits, study-wide: The reported proportion of spike-specific TCRs targeting unmutated variant regions was nearly half. Repertoires were collected only later (after the peak T cell response had occurred). Spike-specific TCR breadth rose after two AZD1222 doses, and depth rose as well.

Data came from immunoSEQ multiplex PCR; TCRdb stores just in-frame clones and leaves some out. The table has 200,000 to 250,000 clones, less than 95% seen once. Notes on this clone: No antigen is known for it.

The CDR3 covers 10 residues. The germline V gene has CDR1 SQVTM and CDR2 ANQGSEA. This material consisted of peripheral blood, taken 28 days after the second dose of the MenACWY control vaccine. This chain uses TRBV29-1 with TRBJ2-1, with D uncertain. The receptor comes from an adult who received the MenACWY meningococcal vaccine as a control. The CDR3 DNA sequence: TGCACCCGGGCGGACAATGAGCAGTTCTTC. Translation gives CTRADNEQFF.